Listed here are 2 T cell receptor beta chains from one sample, sequenced in a study of regulatory T cells in long-lasting Graves disease. Time point of the sample: newly diagnosed GD, antithyroid drugs for less than 3 months. Making the TCR library involved RNA that had been extracted from PBMCs. Arm-PCR of CDR3 regions with iRepertoire HTBI primers generated TCR beta libraries. One entry per CDR3 protein, called by TCRdb with MiXCR from the multiplex PCR reads. The sample consists of about half a million distinct CDR3 sequences, around 13% of them appearing once. The sample was also linked to a second study, of T cells in Graves' hyperthyroidism and ophthalmopathy.

The sequencing here drew on peripheral blood mononuclear cells (PBMCs), taken at new diagnosis, from a patient treated with antithyroid drugs. The receptors were gathered from a woman younger than 45 with Graves disease.

This clonotype was counted ten times or more. V gene TRBV19 combines with J gene TRBJ1-1; D is possibly TRBD1 (5 bases). CDR3 length: 14 residues. The V and J ends lost 10 bases and 0 bases respectively, with 15 bases between them. Germline CDR1 and CDR2: LNHDA and SQIVND (reference sequence). CDR3 sequence (DNA): TGTGCCACCCGTCGGGGCGGCATGAACACTGAAGCTTTCTTT. The encoded protein is CATRRGGMNTEAFF.

Many counts were recorded for this clonotype. The chain is built from TRBV7-9 and TRBJ2-3; TRBD1 aligns across 7 bases. J gave up 2 bases and V 3 bases, and 5 bases lay outside the gene matches. The CDR3 sequence is 15 residues long. CDR1 is SEHNR, CDR2 FQNEAQ, per germline (reference sequence). CDR3 sequence: CASSFPGQPTDTQYF. The DNA for the CDR3 is TGTGCCAGCAGCTTCCCGGGACAGCCCACAGATACGCAGTATTTT.